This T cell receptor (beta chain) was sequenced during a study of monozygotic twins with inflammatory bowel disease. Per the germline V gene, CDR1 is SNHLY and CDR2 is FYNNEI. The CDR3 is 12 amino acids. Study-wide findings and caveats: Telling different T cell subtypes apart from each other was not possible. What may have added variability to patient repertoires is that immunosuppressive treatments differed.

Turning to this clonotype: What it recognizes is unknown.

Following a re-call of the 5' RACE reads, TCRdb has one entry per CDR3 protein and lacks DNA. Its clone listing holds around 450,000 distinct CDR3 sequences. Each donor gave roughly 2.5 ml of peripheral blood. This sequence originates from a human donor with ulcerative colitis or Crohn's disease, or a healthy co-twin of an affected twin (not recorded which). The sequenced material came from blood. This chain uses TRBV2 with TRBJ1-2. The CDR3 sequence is CASPLGNLDYTF.